This T cell receptor (beta chain) was retrieved from a study of human T cells and chemical hapten exposure (dated by TCRdb to about 2021). About the full investigation: For sensitization, 2% DPC in acetone was applied to a 2 cm by 2 cm area of upper inner arm skin. Blood samples were taken from patients before sensitization (week 0) and then at 2, 6 and about 24 weeks after DPC sensitization. Patch testing was done on the upper back using Finn chambers containing 0.01% DPC, and results were scored after 6 days according to International Contact Dermatitis Research Group standards. Weekly therapeutic DPC doses were additionally applied to the scalp of patients throughout the roughly 25-week study period. Twenty-nine alopecia patients provided blood for TCR sequencing at one to four time points (pre-sensitization, 2, 6 and 24 weeks). The patient cohort, mostly female, included alopecia areata with under or over 50% scalp involvement, alopecia totalis and alopecia universalis. Libraries were combined into a pool for sequencing, and differences in TCR yield between samples came mainly from small differences in library volumes within the pool. The study tracked peripheral blood TCR repertoire changes in vivo during primary and secondary sensitization to the hapten diphenylcyclopropenone (DPC) in alopecia patients.

Results and caveats for the whole study, not just this receptor: After repeated subsampling, the strength of the expansion versus patch-test correlation and the threshold at which it became significant changed. The number of TCRs above 1 in 1000 frequency did not change with DPC sensitization; there was no evidence of global repertoire structure alterations. The number of PT1 expanded TCRs positively correlated with patch test score, significant at thresholds 8, 16 and 32 but not 4. Because all patients had alopecia, a presumed autoimmune disease, the immune response of the patients might differ from that of healthy individuals. Compared with pre-sensitization or healthy control sets, expanded TCRs formed significantly more large CDR3 similarity clusters, which is consistent with antigen-driven responses.

The germline V gene sets CDR1 to SNHLY and CDR2 to FYNNEI. The CDR3 holds 14 amino acids from the cysteine to the phenylalanine. The retained sequence is limited to the CDR3, 42 bases, with the frame set at the first base. V loses 5 bases, J loses 5 bases, and the germline ends lie 12 bases apart. During library preparation, unique molecular identifiers were attached to individual cDNA molecules so that TCRs could be counted in a quantitative, reproducible way. Both TCR alpha and TCR beta chains were sequenced from each blood RNA sample. The study's own analysis went as follows. A median of around 96,000 TCRs per sample was observed, with a range of about 23,224 to 690,600. The Decombinator software suite was used to annotate V, J and CDR3 in the TCR reads. Every sample was subsampled to the same number of TCRs (28,000) for the PS versus PT1 abundance plots. TCRs were defined as expanded if absent before sensitization and observed at least eight times at the 2-week time point. TCRdb trimmed the raw reads at Q25, called clones with MiXCR and kept productive beta chains. CDR3 protein sequences are deduplicated, and each keeps its most common genes and DNA. These V and J calls are TCRdb output, not the study's own analysis. The sample table holds about 3,500 distinct CDR3 sequences, of which 40% to 60% were seen once. In total, the top ten clones hold 5.8% of the sample.

In light of the paper, this sample's treatment or condition label describes: therapeutic diphenylcyclopropenone sensitization with weekly scalp DPC. At every patch-test visit, the blood draw took place before the patch test was put on. Patients were considered eligible if aged 18 to 70, diagnosed with alopecia and deemed suitable for DPC therapy, and patients were excluded if pregnant. Unfractionated whole blood was collected in Tempus Blood RNA tubes, and total RNA was extracted from that blood. To note about this clonotype: Its target antigen remains unknown. There are no base qualities to consult, and no much larger clone falls within one base.

This clonotype originated in an adult with alopecia areata. Some clones in this sample may be carry-over from other donors' samples. This table probably holds off-target reads from a library built for another chain. This receptor chain uses TRBV2 and TRBJ1-4; tentative D gene TRBD1, with 6 bases matching. This material consisted of whole blood, taken before DPC sensitization or 2, 6, or about 24 weeks after (not recorded which). The CDR3 corresponds to CASSPGTWNEKLFF. The DNA sequence follows: TGTGCCAGCAGTCCCGGGACATGGAATGAAAAACTGTTTTTT.